The rows below give T cell receptor beta chains drawn from one sample of a study of cytomegalovirus exposure and HLA in healthy donors. Clones were read by immunoSEQ multiplex PCR, and TCRdb kept only the in-frame ones, dropping some. The sample lists 120,000 or so clones, more than 95% occurring once. The sequencing input was PBMCs. Receptor source: a man younger than 30 in good health and CMV-seronegative. The CDR3 runs from the conserved cysteine through the conserved F or W. Fields, in order: clone size, V gene, D gene, J gene, CDR3 DNA, CDR3 protein. D genes are given only for firm matches. Not every row has a clone size; where given, it reads once, few, many or a size class.

NA,TRBV28,NA,TRBJ1-5,TGTGCCAGCAGTCGCGGGTATAGCAATCAGCCCCAGCATTTT,CASSRGYSNQPQHF
once,TRBV6-1,NA,TRBJ2-1,TGTGCCAGCAGGGACAGTCGGAATGAGCAGTTCTTC,CASRDSRNEQFF
NA,TRBV19,NA,TRBJ2-7,TGTGCCAGTAGTCCCGGTCGCGAGCAGTACTTC,CASSPGREQYF
NA,TRBV6-5,TRBD2,TRBJ2-7,TGTGCCAGCTGTCACCCGGGACTAGCGGGGGAGCAGTACTTC,CASCHPGLAGEQYF
NA,TRBV19,TRBD2,TRBJ2-7,TGTGCCAGTAGTCCCTCCACTAGCGTATACGAGCAGTACTTC,CASSPSTSVYEQYF
NA,TRBV7-9,TRBD2,TRBJ2-1,TGTGCCAGCAGCTTAAAAGTCGTAGCGGGAGGTGGGAATGAGCAGTTCTTC,CASSLKVVAGGGNEQFF
NA,TRBV2,TRBD1,TRBJ1-2,TGTGCCAGCAGTGATCCCTCGGGACAGATTTATGGCTACACCTTC,CASSDPSGQIYGYTF
once,TRBV4-3,TRBD1,TRBJ2-1,TGCGCCAGCAGCCAGGACAGGCCGGTAGGCTCCTACAATGAGCAGTTCTTC,CASSQDRPVGSYNEQFF
NA,TRBV4-3,NA,TRBJ2-5,TGCGCCAGCAGCCAAGATTGGGGCCAGCAAGAGACCCAGTACTTC,CASSQDWGQQETQYF
NA,TRBV28,NA,TRBJ2-1,TGTGCCAGCAGTTTAGAACGGTCGAACAATGAGCAGTTCTTC,CASSLERSNNEQFF
NA,TRBV7-9,NA,TRBJ2-3,TGTGCCAGCAGCTTAGAAATGGGCAGGAGGGCAACAGATACGCAGTATTTT,CASSLEMGRRATDTQYF
few,TRBV5-1,TRBD2,TRBJ2-2,TGCGCCAGCAGCCCCGCCAGCGGGACTTACACCGGGGAGCTGTTTTTT,CASSPASGTYTGELFF
NA,TRBV14,NA,TRBJ2-5,TGTGCCAGCAGCCAAGACTTCGTGGAGACCCAGTACTTC,CASSQDFVETQYF
NA,TRBV14,NA,TRBJ1-4,TGTGCCAGCAGCCAGGCCCTCTTTACCGGGGGGGCCAGTGAAAAACTGTTTTTT,CASSQALFTGGASEKLFF
NA,TRBV18,NA,TRBJ2-3,TGTGCCAGCTCACCTTTCCAGGCCGGTGAAACGCAGTATTTT,CASSPFQAGETQYF
NA,TRBV27,TRBD1,TRBJ2-7,TGTGCCAGCAGTTTATATGGACAGGGGGCCTACGAGCAGTACTTC,CASSLYGQGAYEQYF
NA,TRBV19,NA,TRBJ2-2,TGTGCCAGTAGTATCTACAGGGCCGGGGAGCTGTTTTTT,CASSIYRAGELFF
NA,TRBV5-6,TRBD1,TRBJ2-2,TGTGCCAGCAGCTTTATCGACAGGGGAACCGGGGAGCTGTTTTTT,CASSFIDRGTGELFF
once,TRBV27,NA,TRBJ1-1,TGTGCCAGCAGTGGCGGACAGATGAACACTGAAGCTTTCTTT,CASSGGQMNTEAFF
NA,TRBV19,NA,TRBJ1-1,TGTGCCAGTAGTCTTAGTGTGAACACTGAAGCTTTCTTT,CASSLSVNTEAFF
NA,TRBV5-1,NA,TRBJ2-7,TGCGCCAGCAGCCTCCCCGGCGGCGAGCAGTACTTC,CASSLPGGEQYF
NA,TRBV11-1,NA,TRBJ2-3,TGTGCCAGCAGATCGTCCGTCGGGGGACCTCAGGATACGCAGTATTTT,CASRSSVGGPQDTQYF
NA,TRBV5-1,NA,TRBJ1-1,TGCGCCAGCAGCTTGGGACATGGGGGCGGTTGGTTCTTT,CASSLGHGGGWFF
NA,TRBV6-5,NA,TRBJ1-2,TGTGCCAGCAACAACCTCAGGGATGGCTACACCTTC,CASNNLRDGYTF
NA,TRBV5-1,TRBD1,TRBJ2-5,TGCGCCAGCAGCTTCATAACAGGGGGCCGACAAGAGACCCAGTACTTC,CASSFITGGRQETQYF
NA,TRBV4-3,TRBD1,TRBJ1-4,TGCGCCAGCAGCCAAAAGGGACAGGGAAATGAAAAACTGTTTTTT,CASSQKGQGNEKLFF
NA,TRBV15,NA,TRBJ1-5,TGTGCCACCAGCAGAGATGGGGGGGGCTATCAGCCCCAGCATTTT,CATSRDGGGYQPQHF
NA,TRBV15,NA,TRBJ1-2,TGTGCCACCAGCAGACGGACAGTCGGGGGCTACACCTTC,CATSRRTVGGYTF
NA,TRBV30,NA,TRBJ2-5,TGTGCCTGGAGTGTGTGGCCATCCGGAAACGGGGATCCACCGGAGACCCAGTACTTC,CAWSVWPSGNGDPPETQYF
NA,TRBV6-5,NA,TRBJ2-7,TGTGCCAGCAGTCGGCCGATTTTAGGCGGGGAGCAGTACTTC,CASSRPILGGEQYF
NA,TRBV5-3,NA,TRBJ1-5,TGTGCCAGAAGCCCCCCTAACGGTCAGCCCCAGCATTTT,CARSPPNGQPQHF
NA,TRBV9,NA,TRBJ2-4,TGTGCCAGCAGCTCCTCAATAGGGGATGCTACCAAAAACATTCAGTACTTC,CASSSSIGDATKNIQYF
NA,TRBV11-2,NA,TRBJ2-7,TGTGCCAGCAGCCTAAAGGGCGGGATATACGAGCAGTACTTC,CASSLKGGIYEQYF
NA,TRBV6-1,TRBD1,TRBJ2-1,TGTGCCAGCAGTACCGGGACAGGGGGATTCAATGAGCAGTTCTTC,CASSTGTGGFNEQFF
NA,TRBV11-2,TRBD2,TRBJ2-7,TGTGCCAGCAGCTTAGTTGGCGGGAGCTACGAGCAGTACTTC,CASSLVGGSYEQYF
NA,TRBV7-2,NA,TRBJ2-2,TGTGCCACGTCTACGCAGACTGCTGCGAACACCGGGGAGCTGTTTTTT,CATSTQTAANTGELFF
NA,TRBV11-3,NA,TRBJ2-1,TGTGCCAGCAGCCCCCGAGCGCGGGCCTACAATGAGCAGTTCTTC,CASSPRARAYNEQFF
NA,TRBV27,TRBD1,TRBJ1-5,TGTGCCAGCAGTTTAAGCAGGGGGGGCAATCAGCCCCAGCATTTT,CASSLSRGGNQPQHF
NA,TRBV5-1,TRBD2,TRBJ2-1,TGCGCCAGCAGCTTGGTTAGCGGGAGGAACGGGAATGAGCAGTTCTTC,CASSLVSGRNGNEQFF
NA,TRBV4-3,NA,TRBJ2-1,TGCGCCAGCAGCCAAGATAGCCGGGGTTTCTTCGGGGATGAGCAGTTCTTC,CASSQDSRGFFGDEQFF
NA,TRBV19,NA,TRBJ2-3,TGTGCCAGTAGCCCATTTGGCACAGATACGCAGTATTTT,CASSPFGTDTQYF
NA,TRBV19,NA,TRBJ2-7,TGTGCCAGTAGTTATACGGACAGCTACGAGCAGTACTTC,CASSYTDSYEQYF
few,TRBV28,NA,TRBJ1-2,TGTGCCAGCAGTTCCCTACTACGGTGGACTAACTATGGCTACACCTTC,CASSSLLRWTNYGYTF
NA,TRBV5-1,NA,TRBJ2-1,TGCGCCAGCAGCTCCCGATCCCAGGGTCACTTGTACAATGAGCAGTTCTTC,CASSSRSQGHLYNEQFF
NA,TRBV13,TRBD2,TRBJ2-2,TGTGCCAGCAATTCTCACCGGACTAGCGGGAGCCGGGAGCTGTTTTTT,CASNSHRTSGSRELFF
NA,TRBV5-1,TRBD1,TRBJ1-5,TGCGCCAGCAGCTTGACAGGGGATCAGCCCCAGCATTTT,CASSLTGDQPQHF
NA,TRBV7-9,TRBD2,TRBJ2-5,TGTGCCAGCAGCTCTAGCGGGAGCGTAGGGACCCAGTACTTC,CASSSSGSVGTQYF
NA,TRBV7-2,NA,TRBJ2-5,TGTGCCAGCAGCTTAGCGGGGCCCCAAGAGACCCAGTACTTC,CASSLAGPQETQYF
NA,TRBV10-3,TRBD1,TRBJ2-5,TGTGCCATCGGGTTCGGGGGACAGGGGGCCCGGACCCAGTACTTC,CAIGFGGQGARTQYF
NA,TRBV6-6,NA,TRBJ2-7,TGTGCCATCGGGACCGGGACACTCTACGAGCAGTACTTC,CAIGTGTLYEQYF
NA,TRBV7-2,NA,TRBJ2-7,TGTGCCAGCAGCTTAGGAGGGGGGGGCTACGAGCAGTACTTC,CASSLGGGGYEQYF
NA,TRBV7-9,TRBD1,TRBJ1-1,TGTGCCAGCAGCTTAGTCAGGGGGAGCACTGAAGCTTTCTTT,CASSLVRGSTEAFF
NA,TRBV15,NA,TRBJ2-5,TGTGCCACCAGCAGAGATTACGCTAGCCAAGAGACCCAGTACTTC,CATSRDYASQETQYF
NA,TRBV5-1,NA,TRBJ2-7,TGCGCCAGCAGCAAACTGCAATACGAGCAGTACTTC,CASSKLQYEQYF